This T cell receptor (beta chain) appears in the sequencing data of a study of neurological immune-mediated disorders. Findings of the study overall: The phylogenetic placement of 18 of 34 multiple sclerosis patients' repertoires in one related-CDR3 cluster constitutes a possible signature.

The table lists this clonotype with many counts. What it recognizes is unknown. The making of cDNA relied on 5'RACE with 10-nucleotide random UMIs. TCRdb used MiXCR to reprocess the 5' RACE reads, holding one entry per CDR3 protein. The sample lists 90,000 to 150,000 distinct CDR3 sequences; 3.2% were seen once. The CDR3 length is 12 residues. V was trimmed by 0 bases and J by 6 bases, leaving 0 bases between them. The V and J genes are TRBV12-3 or TRBV12-4 and TRBJ1-6; D gene uncertain. The material sequenced was PBMCs. This TCR came from a woman aged 25 to 45 with multiple sclerosis. The CDR3 sequence is CASSLANSPLHF. CDR3 bases: TGTGCCAGCAGTTTAGCTAATTCACCCCTCCACTTT.